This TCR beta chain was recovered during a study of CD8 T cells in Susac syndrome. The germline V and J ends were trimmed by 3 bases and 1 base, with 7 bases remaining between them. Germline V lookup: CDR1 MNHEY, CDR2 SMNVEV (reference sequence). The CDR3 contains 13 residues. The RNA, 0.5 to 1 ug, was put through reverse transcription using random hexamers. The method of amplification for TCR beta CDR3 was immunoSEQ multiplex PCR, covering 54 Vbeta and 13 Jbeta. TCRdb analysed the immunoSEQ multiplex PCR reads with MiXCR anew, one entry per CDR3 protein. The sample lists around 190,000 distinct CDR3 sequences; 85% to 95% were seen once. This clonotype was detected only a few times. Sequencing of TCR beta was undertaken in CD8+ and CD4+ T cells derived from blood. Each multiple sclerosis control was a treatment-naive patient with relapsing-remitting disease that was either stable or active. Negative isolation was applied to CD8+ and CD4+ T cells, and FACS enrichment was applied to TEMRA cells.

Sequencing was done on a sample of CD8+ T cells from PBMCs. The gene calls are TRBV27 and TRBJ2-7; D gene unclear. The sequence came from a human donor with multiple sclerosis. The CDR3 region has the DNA TGTGCCAGCAGTTTGTCGGGTTCCTACGAGCAGTACTTC. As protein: CASSLSGSYEQYF.